A selection of T cell receptor beta chains follows, all from one sample in a study of blood T cell repertoires in COVID-19. Libraries were prepared by immunoSEQ multiplex PCR; TCRdb keeps only in-frame clonotypes and omits some of them. The sample holds over 300,000 clones, about 82% seen once. The sample was peripheral blood. Receptor source: a woman aged 45-65 years with acute or convalescent COVID-19. Each CDR3 is given with its conserved first and last residue. The D gene is left open where the match is weak. Not every row has a clone size; where given, it reads once, few, many or a size class.

v_call: TRBV9
clone_size: NA
cdr3_length: 14
j_call: TRBJ2-7
d_call: TRBD2
cdr3_nt: TGTGCCAGCAGCGGAGGCGGGAGGGGCCACGAGCAGTACTTC
cdr3_aa: CASSGGGRGHEQYF

v_call: TRBV6-5
clone_size: NA
cdr3_length: 15
j_call: TRBJ1-5
d_call: NA
cdr3_nt: TGTGCCAGCAGTCCTACTCGAGGGTTCAACCAGCCCCAGCATTTT
cdr3_aa: CASSPTRGFNQPQHF

v_call: TRBV4-1
clone_size: NA
cdr3_length: 15
j_call: TRBJ1-3
d_call: NA
cdr3_nt: TGCGCCAGCAGCCGGATGACTATTTCTGGAAACACCATATATTTT
cdr3_aa: CASSRMTISGNTIYF

v_call: TRBV9
clone_size: NA
cdr3_length: 19
j_call: TRBJ2-3
d_call: TRBD2
cdr3_nt: TGTGCCAGCAGCGCCAGGATAAATGGACTAGCGGGAAGTACAGATACGCAGTATTTT
cdr3_aa: CASSARINGLAGSTDTQYF

v_call: TRBV30
clone_size: NA
cdr3_length: 14
j_call: TRBJ2-7
d_call: TRBD1
cdr3_nt: TGTGCCTGGATGGAAGGGACAGAACTACGCGAGCAGTACTTC
cdr3_aa: CAWMEGTELREQYF

v_call: TRBV14
clone_size: NA
cdr3_length: 13
j_call: TRBJ2-2
d_call: NA
cdr3_nt: TGTGCCAGCAGCCGAATGAGTACCGGGGAGCTGTTTTTT
cdr3_aa: CASSRMSTGELFF

v_call: TRBV11-2
clone_size: NA
cdr3_length: 14
j_call: TRBJ1-5
d_call: NA
cdr3_nt: TGTGCCAGCAGCTCACAGGGTGGTTATCAGCCCCAGCATTTT
cdr3_aa: CASSSQGGYQPQHF

v_call: TRBV6-5
clone_size: NA
cdr3_length: 14
j_call: TRBJ2-7
d_call: TRBD1
cdr3_nt: TGTGCCAGCAGTTCTAGGGACAGGGGCTACGAGCAGTACTTC
cdr3_aa: CASSSRDRGYEQYF

v_call: TRBV28
clone_size: NA
cdr3_length: 15
j_call: TRBJ2-3
d_call: TRBD2
cdr3_nt: TGTGCCGCTACAACTAGCGGGAGGGGAACAGATACGCAGTATTTT
cdr3_aa: CAATTSGRGTDTQYF

v_call: TRBV3-1/TRBV3-2
clone_size: NA
cdr3_length: 16
j_call: TRBJ2-4
d_call: TRBD1
cdr3_nt: TGTGCCAGCAGCGATGCGACAGGGCTAGCCAAAAACATTCAGTACTTC
cdr3_aa: CASSDATGLAKNIQYF

v_call: TRBV5-1
clone_size: NA
cdr3_length: 18
j_call: TRBJ2-7
d_call: TRBD2
cdr3_nt: TGCGCCAGCAGCTTGGTCGGACAGGGTAGCGGGAGGGCCCACGAGCAGTACTTC
cdr3_aa: CASSLVGQGSGRAHEQYF

v_call: TRBV28
clone_size: NA
cdr3_length: 14
j_call: TRBJ2-1
d_call: TRBD2
cdr3_nt: TGTGCCAGCAGCCAAGGACTAGCGGGAAATGAGCAGTTCTTC
cdr3_aa: CASSQGLAGNEQFF

v_call: TRBV6-5
clone_size: NA
cdr3_length: 14
j_call: TRBJ1-1
d_call: TRBD1
cdr3_nt: TGTGCCAGCAGTAAACCGGGACAGGGGGCCCAAGCTTTCTTT
cdr3_aa: CASSKPGQGAQAFF

v_call: TRBV5-1
clone_size: NA
cdr3_length: 17
j_call: TRBJ2-3
d_call: TRBD2
cdr3_nt: TGCGCCAGCAGCTTGGCCGTGATTAGCGGGAGCTCCGATACGCAGTATTTT
cdr3_aa: CASSLAVISGSSDTQYF

v_call: TRBV30
clone_size: NA
cdr3_length: 14
j_call: TRBJ1-5
d_call: NA
cdr3_nt: TGTGCCTGGAGTAAAAACAGCTTAAATCAGCCCCAGCATTTT
cdr3_aa: CAWSKNSLNQPQHF

v_call: TRBV2
clone_size: NA
cdr3_length: 15
j_call: TRBJ2-3
d_call: NA
cdr3_nt: TGTGCCAGCAGTAGGTACTATTCTAGCACAGATACGCAGTATTTT
cdr3_aa: CASSRYYSSTDTQYF

v_call: TRBV30
clone_size: few
cdr3_length: 15
j_call: TRBJ1-6
d_call: TRBD1
cdr3_nt: TGTGCCTGGAGCAGGGGGCAGGTCTATAATTCACCCCTCCACTTT
cdr3_aa: CAWSRGQVYNSPLHF

v_call: TRBV3-1/TRBV3-2
clone_size: NA
cdr3_length: 13
j_call: TRBJ2-7
d_call: NA
cdr3_nt: TGTGCCAGCAGCCAATTGAGTCTGTACGAGCAGTACTTC
cdr3_aa: CASSQLSLYEQYF

v_call: TRBV29-1
clone_size: NA
cdr3_length: 14
j_call: TRBJ2-5
d_call: NA
cdr3_nt: TGCACCGCTGTTGGCCAGACAGTTGGAGAGACCCAGTACTTC
cdr3_aa: CTAVGQTVGETQYF

v_call: TRBV7-9
clone_size: few
cdr3_length: 17
j_call: TRBJ1-2
d_call: NA
cdr3_nt: TGTGCCAGCAGCCCTCCGGGTCTGCGGGCCATTTGGTATGGCTACACCTTC
cdr3_aa: CASSPPGLRAIWYGYTF

v_call: TRBV18
clone_size: NA
cdr3_length: 15
j_call: TRBJ1-1
d_call: NA
cdr3_nt: TGTGCCAGCTCACCTCTGGGGGGGTTAAACACTGAAGCTTTCTTT
cdr3_aa: CASSPLGGLNTEAFF

v_call: TRBV21-1
clone_size: few
cdr3_length: 21
j_call: TRBJ1-5
d_call: NA
cdr3_nt: TGTGCCAGCAGCAAAAGAGGACACAGGGCACCGGTTGGATATAGCAATCAGCCCCAGCATTTT
cdr3_aa: CASSKRGHRAPVGYSNQPQHF

v_call: TRBV5-1
clone_size: NA
cdr3_length: 14
j_call: TRBJ2-1
d_call: TRBD2
cdr3_nt: TGCGCCAGCAGAGTAGCGGGATTGGACAATGAGCAGTTCTTC
cdr3_aa: CASRVAGLDNEQFF

v_call: TRBV19
clone_size: NA
cdr3_length: 14
j_call: TRBJ2-7
d_call: NA
cdr3_nt: TGTGCCAGTTCGCGGTCGGAGAGGTCCTACGAGCAGTACTTC
cdr3_aa: CASSRSERSYEQYF

v_call: TRBV5-1
clone_size: NA
cdr3_length: 14
j_call: TRBJ1-5
d_call: NA
cdr3_nt: TGCGCCAGCAGCTTGGGACAGGACGATCAGCCCCAGCATTTT
cdr3_aa: CASSLGQDDQPQHF

v_call: TRBV25-1
clone_size: NA
cdr3_length: 18
j_call: TRBJ2-3
d_call: TRBD1
cdr3_nt: TGTGCCAGCAGTGAACCACAAGTTGACAGGGCCTTAGCAGATACGCAGTATTTT
cdr3_aa: CASSEPQVDRALADTQYF

v_call: TRBV9
clone_size: NA
cdr3_length: 15
j_call: TRBJ2-5
d_call: NA
cdr3_nt: TGTGCCAGCAGCGTAAGCCCAGGGGTCCAAGAGACCCAGTACTTC
cdr3_aa: CASSVSPGVQETQYF

v_call: TRBV2
clone_size: NA
cdr3_length: 13
j_call: TRBJ1-6
d_call: NA
cdr3_nt: TGTGCCAGCGGTAGAGAACAGAATTCACCCCTCCACTTT
cdr3_aa: CASGREQNSPLHF

v_call: TRBV2
clone_size: NA
cdr3_length: 15
j_call: TRBJ1-1
d_call: NA
cdr3_nt: TGTGCCAGCAGGAAAGCAGGGAAGTCGAACACTGAAGCTTTCTTT
cdr3_aa: CASRKAGKSNTEAFF

v_call: TRBV18
clone_size: NA
cdr3_length: 14
j_call: TRBJ2-7
d_call: TRBD1
cdr3_nt: TGTGCCAGCTCACGCTCGACAGGGATCTACGAGCAGTACTTC
cdr3_aa: CASSRSTGIYEQYF

v_call: TRBV7-2
clone_size: NA
cdr3_length: 17
j_call: TRBJ2-3
d_call: TRBD1
cdr3_nt: TGTGCCAGCAGCTTAACCCCGGGACAGGCCCGCACAGATACGCAGTATTTT
cdr3_aa: CASSLTPGQARTDTQYF

v_call: TRBV28
clone_size: NA
cdr3_length: 17
j_call: TRBJ2-1
d_call: TRBD1
cdr3_nt: TGTGCCAGCAGTTTGACTGGACAGGGGGGTTTTACTAGAGGTCAGTTCTTC
cdr3_aa: CASSLTGQGGFTRGQFF

v_call: TRBV7-3
clone_size: NA
cdr3_length: 13
j_call: TRBJ2-1
d_call: NA
cdr3_nt: TGTGCCAGCAGCTCCATGGGGGGCAATGAGCAGTTCTTC
cdr3_aa: CASSSMGGNEQFF

v_call: TRBV18
clone_size: NA
cdr3_length: 15
j_call: TRBJ2-5
d_call: TRBD1
cdr3_nt: TGTGCCAGCTCATCGGACAGGGATAGGCAAGAGACCCAGTACTTC
cdr3_aa: CASSSDRDRQETQYF

v_call: TRBV9
clone_size: NA
cdr3_length: 14
j_call: TRBJ2-1
d_call: NA
cdr3_nt: TGTGCCAGCAGCGTAGTTACTAGCTCGTCCGAGCAGTTCTTC
cdr3_aa: CASSVVTSSSEQFF

v_call: TRBV11-1
clone_size: NA
cdr3_length: 16
j_call: TRBJ2-5
d_call: TRBD1
cdr3_nt: TGTGCCAGCAGCGAAAACAACAGGGGGCGTCTAGAGACCCAGTACTTC
cdr3_aa: CASSENNRGRLETQYF

v_call: TRBV7-3
clone_size: NA
cdr3_length: 14
j_call: TRBJ1-1
d_call: NA
cdr3_nt: TGTGCCAGCACCCGGGGAGGATTGAACACTGAAGCTTTCTTT
cdr3_aa: CASTRGGLNTEAFF

v_call: TRBV11-2
clone_size: NA
cdr3_length: 16
j_call: TRBJ1-2
d_call: TRBD1
cdr3_nt: TGTGCCAGCAGCTTAGCTTACGGGACAGAAACATATGGCTACACCTTC
cdr3_aa: CASSLAYGTETYGYTF

v_call: TRBV29-1
clone_size: NA
cdr3_length: 13
j_call: TRBJ2-5
d_call: NA
cdr3_nt: TGCAGCGTTGAGAAGGGGGTGAAAGAGACCCAGTACTTC
cdr3_aa: CSVEKGVKETQYF

v_call: TRBV28
clone_size: NA
cdr3_length: 17
j_call: TRBJ2-7
d_call: NA
cdr3_nt: TGTGCCAGCAGTTTATCTGATAGTTTTGGAGGCTGGCACGAGCAGTACTTC
cdr3_aa: CASSLSDSFGGWHEQYF

v_call: TRBV7-2
clone_size: NA
cdr3_length: 16
j_call: TRBJ2-1
d_call: TRBD1
cdr3_nt: TGTGCCAGCAGCTTAGCCCCGGGACAGGGGGCACAGGAGCAGTTCTTC
cdr3_aa: CASSLAPGQGAQEQFF

v_call: TRBV9
clone_size: NA
cdr3_length: 15
j_call: TRBJ2-2
d_call: TRBD2
cdr3_nt: TGTGCCAGCAGCGTAGGGCTAGCGGCGACCGGGGAGCTGTTTTTT
cdr3_aa: CASSVGLAATGELFF

v_call: TRBV27
clone_size: NA
cdr3_length: 14
j_call: TRBJ1-5
d_call: TRBD1
cdr3_nt: TGTGCCAGCAGTTTCGGGCAGGGGGCACAGCCCCAGCATTTT
cdr3_aa: CASSFGQGAQPQHF

v_call: TRBV28
clone_size: NA
cdr3_length: 12
j_call: TRBJ2-7
d_call: NA
cdr3_nt: TGTGCCAGCAGTCCCCCGGGCTACGAGCAGTACTTC
cdr3_aa: CASSPPGYEQYF

v_call: TRBV6-5
clone_size: NA
cdr3_length: 14
j_call: TRBJ2-1
d_call: NA
cdr3_nt: TGTGCCAGCAGTTACTTAGCTGCCTACAATGAGCAGTTCTTC
cdr3_aa: CASSYLAAYNEQFF

v_call: TRBV10-3
clone_size: NA
cdr3_length: 14
j_call: TRBJ1-2
d_call: TRBD1
cdr3_nt: TGTGCCATCAGAACCCTGACAGGGTACTATGGCTACACCTTC
cdr3_aa: CAIRTLTGYYGYTF

v_call: TRBV28
clone_size: NA
cdr3_length: 18
j_call: TRBJ2-6
d_call: NA
cdr3_nt: TGTGCCACCACTTTCCTTCCCAGGGGGAGGTCTGGGGCCAACGTCCTGACTTTC
cdr3_aa: CATTFLPRGRSGANVLTF

v_call: TRBV7-9
clone_size: NA
cdr3_length: 15
j_call: TRBJ2-3
d_call: NA
cdr3_nt: TGTGCCAGCAGCTTTTACAGGGATTCACGAGATACGCAGTATTTT
cdr3_aa: CASSFYRDSRDTQYF

v_call: TRBV5-1
clone_size: NA
cdr3_length: 16
j_call: TRBJ1-4
d_call: TRBD1
cdr3_nt: TGCGCCAGCAGCTTGAAGGGGGCTGCAACTAATGAAAAACTGTTTTTT
cdr3_aa: CASSLKGAATNEKLFF

v_call: TRBV18
clone_size: NA
cdr3_length: 14
j_call: TRBJ2-7
d_call: TRBD1
cdr3_nt: TGTGCCAGCTCCCTGGGGACAGCCTTTGACGAGCAGTACTTC
cdr3_aa: CASSLGTAFDEQYF

v_call: TRBV3-1/TRBV3-2
clone_size: NA
cdr3_length: 15
j_call: TRBJ2-1
d_call: TRBD2
cdr3_nt: TGTGCCAGCAGCTTACTAGCGGGAGATAGAAATGAGCAGTTCTTC
cdr3_aa: CASSLLAGDRNEQFF

v_call: TRBV19
clone_size: NA
cdr3_length: 14
j_call: TRBJ1-1
d_call: NA
cdr3_nt: TGTGCCAGTAGTGACACAGGTCCGAACACTGAAGCTTTCTTT
cdr3_aa: CASSDTGPNTEAFF

v_call: TRBV7-2
clone_size: NA
cdr3_length: 14
j_call: TRBJ1-2
d_call: NA
cdr3_nt: TGTGCCAGCAGCTTAGACACCCGATTCGGGGGCTACACCTTC
cdr3_aa: CASSLDTRFGGYTF

v_call: TRBV7-9
clone_size: NA
cdr3_length: 14
j_call: TRBJ2-2
d_call: NA
cdr3_nt: TGTGCCAGCAGCTTAGTAGGACTTACCGGGGAGCTGTTTTTT
cdr3_aa: CASSLVGLTGELFF

v_call: TRBV20-1
clone_size: NA
cdr3_length: 14
j_call: TRBJ2-3
d_call: NA
cdr3_nt: TGCAGTGCTAGTGGAGGCCTGTACGCAGATACGCAGTATTTT
cdr3_aa: CSASGGLYADTQYF